The subject of this entry is one T cell receptor (beta chain). Assay used: immunoSEQ multiplex PCR; TCRdb lists only in-frame clones, some missing. This sample yields more than 85,000 clones, of which about 90% are seen a single time; around 5% belongs to the top ten. The data originate from a study of blood T cell repertoires in COVID-19. Overall study context: Acute and convalescent COVID-19 specimens originated in the United States, Italy and Spain. Sources were T cells, B-cell-depleted T cells, or PBMCs; the material itself was cDNA or gDNA.

The CDR3 sequence is 16 residues long. Trimming removed 3 bases from V and 5 bases from J; junction bases left unmatched: 4. Germline V gene data show CDR1 as SGDLS and CDR2 as YYNGEE. Sequences were obtained from peripheral blood. This receptor was identified in a woman between 50 and 59 years old with COVID-19, enrolled during active disease. This chain connects TRBV9 to TRBJ2-1; 14 bases are a match to TRBD2. Written as DNA, the CDR3 is TGTGCCAGCAGCGCCAGGGGACTAGCGGGAGACAATGAGCAGTTCTTC. This codes for CASSARGLAGDNEQFF. Combining the CDR3 with reference TRBV9 and TRBJ2-1 gives the whole variable domain DSGVTQTPKHLITATGQRVTLRCSPRSGDLSVYWYQQSLDQGLQFLIQYYNGEERAKGNILERFSAQQFPDLHSELNLSSLELGDSALYFCASSARGLAGDNEQFFGPGTRLTVL.